This T cell receptor (beta chain) stems from a study of blood T cell repertoires in COVID-19. At the level of the study: Whether acute or convalescent, the COVID-19 samples came from the United States, Italy and Spain. Nucleic acid was either cDNA or gDNA, and it came from T cells, B-cell-depleted T cells, or PBMCs.

Original processing methods: Amplification of reference gene primers provided the estimated nucleated cell counts. Measured with immunoSEQ multiplex PCR; TCRdb has only the in-frame clones, and not every one. Clone size and V and J calls were adopted from that table, with D and trimming inferred from the DNA. The sample yields 30,000 to 35,000 clones, 90% seen once. This TCR was sampled from a man older than 75 with acute or convalescent COVID-19. Material for sequencing was peripheral blood.

The CDR3, as DNA: TGTGCCAGCAGCTTAGAAAGGGGCATCGAAGCTTTCTTT. Protein product: CASSLERGIEAFF. The J gene is TRBJ1-1, the V gene TRBV11-2, with TRBD1 as a possible D gene (5 bases). Looked up from germline, CDR1 is SGHAT and CDR2 is FQNNGV. V was pared by 0 bases and J by 8 bases, with 10 bases between. The CDR3 has 13 residues.